A single sample is the source of the 9 T cell receptor beta chains below, sequenced in a study of blood T cell repertoires in COVID-19. Measured with immunoSEQ multiplex PCR; TCRdb has only the in-frame clones, and not every one. The repertoire includes a few hundred thousand clones, over 85% of them detected once, and just under 4% sits in the top ten. The sequenced material came from peripheral blood. The receptors were gathered from an older woman with COVID-19, enrolled during active disease.

The chain recombines TRBV5-1 with TRBJ1-1; a possible D gene is TRBD1 (5 bases). The germline CDR1 and CDR2 sequences are SGHRS and YFSETQ. Trimming pared 0 bases from V and 1 base from J, leaving 10 bases between. This CDR3 has 15 amino acids. CDR3 residues: CASSLGYRPNTEAFF. The DNA for the CDR3 is TGCGCCAGCAGCTTGGGATACAGGCCGAACACTGAAGCTTTCTTT.

This clone was recorded once. This chain connects TRBV10-1 to TRBJ1-5, with D uncertain. The CDR3 length is 17 residues. Trimming removed 5 bases from V and 0 bases from J, with 17 bases in between. CDR1 and CDR2 from the germline V gene are WNHNN and SYGVQD (reference sequence). The DNA for the CDR3 is TGCGCCAGCAGTCAAAGGACTGCTTACTATAGCAATCAGCCCCAGCATTTT. It yields the protein CASSQRTAYYSNQPQHF.

Only one count was recorded for this clone. This sequence joins TRBV16 and TRBJ1-5; 7 bases match TRBD1. Germline V gene lookup returns CDR1 KGHSY and CDR2 FQNENV. V dropped 6 bases and J dropped 6; count of bases not matched to a gene: 8. The CDR3 covers 14 residues. The CDR3 DNA follows: TGTGCCAGCAGTCACGACAGGGCAGGTCAGCCCCAGCATTTT. Protein product: CASSHDRAGQPQHF.

This clone was seen once. The chain has TRBV5-1 and TRBJ1-1, with TRBD1 identical over 7 bases. Per the germline V gene, CDR1 is SGHRS and CDR2 is YFSETQ. This CDR3 has 16 residues. The junction had 9 bases not matched to a gene; V was cut back by 0 bases and J by 4 bases. The CDR3 spells CASSLAVMEGATEAFF. Written as DNA, the CDR3 is TGCGCCAGCAGCTTGGCAGTCATGGAGGGGGCCACTGAAGCTTTCTTT.

The chain uses TRBV10-1 and TRBJ1-3, with 7 nucleotides matching TRBD1. V shed 10 bases and J 6 bases; nucleotides not matched to a gene: 9. Germline loops: CDR1 WNHNN, CDR2 SYGVQD (reference sequence). The CDR3 totals 13 residues. The CDR3 reads CATRRTGENTIYF. In nucleotides, the CDR3 is TGCGCCACTCGTCGTACAGGGGAAAACACCATATATTTT.

The CDR3, as DNA: TGTGCCAGTAGTATATTAAGGGGCCGAGTCACTGAAGCTTTCTTT. Its protein product is CASSILRGRVTEAFF. The chain has TRBV19 and TRBJ1-1, with D possibly TRBD1 on 5 matching bases. CDR1 is LNHDA and CDR2 is SQIVND in the germline V gene (reference sequence). The CDR3 length is 15 residues. V lost 2 bases, J lost 4 bases, and 14 bases lay in between.

The chain uses TRBV3-1 (or the pseudogene TRBV3-2) and TRBJ1-6; D is perhaps TRBD1 (5 bases). The CDR3 has 13 amino acids. Trimming shortened V by 4 bases and J by 10 bases, and 11 bases separated the two germline ends. CDR1 is LGHDT and CDR2 is YNNKEL in the germline V gene (reference sequence). As DNA, the CDR3 is TGTGCCAGCAGCCGCCAGGGTGAGTCACCCCTCCACTTT. Protein sequence: CASSRQGESPLHF.

This sequence joins TRBV19 and TRBJ2-1; D perhaps matches TRBD2 (5 bases). V was cut by 3 bases and J by 0 bases, with 12 bases left in between. The CDR3 consists of 16 residues. Per the germline V gene, CDR1 is LNHDA and CDR2 is SQIVND (reference sequence). CDR3 in amino acids: CASSITSRSSYNEQFF. In DNA, the CDR3 is TGTGCCAGTAGTATTACTAGTCGGAGCTCCTACAATGAGCAGTTCTTC.

This clone has just one count. V is TRBV5-8 and J is TRBJ1-5, with 10 bases identical to TRBD1. Per the germline V gene, CDR1 is SGHTS and CDR2 is YDEGEE. The CDR3 runs 17 residues. Trimming cost V 1 base and J 6 bases; bases outside gene matches: 10. The CDR3 coding sequence is TGTGCCAGCAGCTTGTACCGTAGGACAGGGGGTGGTCAGCCCCAGCATTTT. Translating gives CASSLYRRTGGGQPQHF.